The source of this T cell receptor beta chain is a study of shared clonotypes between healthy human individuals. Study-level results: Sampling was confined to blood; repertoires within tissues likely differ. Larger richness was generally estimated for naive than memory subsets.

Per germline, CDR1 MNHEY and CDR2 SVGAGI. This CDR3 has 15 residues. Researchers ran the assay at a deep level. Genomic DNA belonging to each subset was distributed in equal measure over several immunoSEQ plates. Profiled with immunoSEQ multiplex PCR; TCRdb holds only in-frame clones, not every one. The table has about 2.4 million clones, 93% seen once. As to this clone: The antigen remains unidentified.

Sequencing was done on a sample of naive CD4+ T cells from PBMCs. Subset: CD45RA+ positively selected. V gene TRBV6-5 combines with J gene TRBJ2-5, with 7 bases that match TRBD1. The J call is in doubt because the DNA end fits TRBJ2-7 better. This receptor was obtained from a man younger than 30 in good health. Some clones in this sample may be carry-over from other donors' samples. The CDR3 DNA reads TGTGCCAGCAGTTATAGGGACAGAGCCTCCTACGAGCAGTACTTC. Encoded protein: CASSYRDRASYEQYF.